The 3 T cell receptor beta chains below come from one sample, sequenced in a study of identical twins. MiXCR, applied by TCRdb to the 5' RACE reads, yields one record per CDR3 protein. The sample lists 600,000 to 850,000 distinct CDR3 sequences; roughly 18% were seen once. The data were also submitted as part of a second study, on T cells expressing NK-cell markers.

Sequenced material: PBMCs. These receptor sequences come from a woman between 18 and 30 years old in good health.

This rearrangement joins TRBV29-1 to TRBJ2-5; tentative D call: TRBD1 (5 bases). V lost 3 bases and J 5 bases, leaving 13 bases between the germline ends. Looked up from germline, CDR1 is SQVTM and CDR2 is ANQGSEA. The CDR3 spans 13 residues. CDR3 nucleotides: TGCAGCGTTGAGGCAGGGCACAGGGAGACCCAGTACTTC. Its protein is CSVEAGHRETQYF.

A few counts support this clonotype. V and J are TRBV7-6 and TRBJ2-1; perhaps D is TRBD1 or TRBD2 (6 bases each). Per the germline V gene, CDR1 is SGHVS and CDR2 is FNYEAQ. V lost 5 bases, J lost 4 bases, and 18 bases lay in between. This CDR3 spans 16 amino acids. This chain's CDR3 is CASSPGASGEYNEQFF. CDR3 coding DNA: TGTGCCAGCAGCCCAGGGGCATCGGGGGAGTACAATGAGCAGTTCTTC.

This clonotype has just a few counts. V usage is TRBV20-1 and J usage is TRBJ2-1; 12 bases agree with TRBD2. The trim removed 3 bases at V and 4 bases at J, leaving 7 bases unmatched. CDR3 length: 16 residues. Germline CDR1 reads DFQATT; CDR2 reads SNEGSKA (reference sequence). The CDR3 loop reads CSASIGLAGRYNEQFF. CDR3 sequence (DNA): TGCAGTGCTAGTATTGGACTAGCGGGAAGGTACAATGAGCAGTTCTTC.